The next 11 T cell receptor beta chains were all read from a single sample in a study of T-cell memory formation after mild COVID-19 (dated by TCRdb to the early 2020s). Libraries were made using 5' RACE. The sequencer listed for this sample is Illumina NovaSeq 6000. TCRdb reprocessed the public reads (quality trimming at Q25 with fastp, clone calling with MiXCR) and kept in-frame beta chains. Every entry covers one CDR3 protein and lists the most common genes and DNA from its rows. This sample holds some 100,000 distinct CDR3 sequences; around 10% were observed only once. 40% of the sample lies in the top ten. Sequenced material: PBMCs or a T cell subset sorted from them (not recorded which). The source is a young man who had mild COVID-19 (a few samples of this study predate the infection). The sample titles of this study are shuffled in the database, so cell type and time point are left out; the donor was told from shared clones.

This sequence joins TRBV4-1 and TRBJ2-1; D uncertain. The V end lost 3 bases, the J end lost 0 bases, and 6 bases lay between the germline ends. The germline CDR1 and CDR2 sequences are MGHRA and YSYEKL. The CDR3 is 14 amino acids. The CDR3 sequence is CASSHASSYNEQFF. The CDR3 DNA sequence: TGCGCCAGCAGCCATGCCAGCTCCTACAATGAGCAGTTCTTC.

This clonotype was observed a few times. The chain recombines TRBV29-1 with TRBJ2-1, with 9 bases fitting TRBD1. The germline gives CDR1 SQVTM, CDR2 ANQGSEA. Losses at the gene ends were 5 bases for V and 0 bases for J; bases not matched to a gene: 14. The CDR3 is 18 amino acids. The DNA for the CDR3 is TGCAGCGTTATCGGACAGGGGAGTAGCCAGAGCTCCTACAATGAGCAGTTCTTC. Its protein product is CSVIGQGSSQSSYNEQFF.

This clonotype was observed a few times. V and J are TRBV27 and TRBJ2-3; the match to TRBD2 covers 7 bases. Germline CDR1 reads MNHEY; CDR2 reads SMNVEV (reference sequence). The CDR3 runs to 14 residues. The V segment lost 6 bases and the J segment 1 base; nucleotides outside the gene matches: 4. The CDR3 spells CASSGGGRTDTQYF. The DNA of the CDR3 is TGTGCCAGCAGCGGCGGGGGACGCACAGATACGCAGTATTTT.

This clonotype was detected only a few times. The rearrangement uses TRBV5-4 and TRBJ2-3, with TRBD2 as a possible D gene (5 bases). The CDR3 is made up of 16 amino acids. With 7 bases removed from V and 2 bases from J, the gap between germline ends came to 20 bases. Looked up from germline, CDR1 is SGHNT and CDR2 is YYREEE (reference sequence). CDR3 in amino acids: CASSGETYTFTDTQYF. Written as DNA, the CDR3 is TGTGCCAGCTCCGGGGAGACTTATACTTTCACAGATACGCAGTATTTT.

This clonotype was picked up a small number of times. This chain joins TRBV7-9 and TRBJ1-1; D is unclear. Per the germline V gene, CDR1 is SEHNR and CDR2 is FQNEAQ (reference sequence). Deletions cut 4 bases from V and 1 base from J, with 10 bases between. CDR3 length: 14 amino acids. Here the CDR3 DNA reads TGTGCCAGCAGCTCCGAATGGGGGAACACTGAAGCTTTCTTT. Translated: CASSSEWGNTEAFF. The variable domain in full, with the rest retrieved from reference TRBV7-9 and TRBJ1-1, is DTGVSQNPRHKITKRGQNVTFRCDPISEHNRLYWYRQTLGQGPEFLTYFQNEAQLEKSRLLSDRFSAERPKGSFSTLEIQRTEQGDSAMYLCASSSEWGNTEAFFGQGTRLTVV.

V usage is TRBV7-6 and J usage is TRBJ2-7; 7 bases line up with TRBD2. After removal of 1 base from V and 1 base from J, the junction contained 1 base not matched to a gene. The CDR3 consists of 14 residues. The germline V gene encodes CDR1 SGHVS and CDR2 FNYEAQ. The CDR3 sequence: CASSLGGGSYEQYF. DNA for the CDR3: TGTGCCAGCAGCTTAGGGGGGGGGTCCTACGAGCAGTACTTC.

This clonotype was detected a few times. The chain has TRBV4-1 and TRBJ1-1; 7 positions agree with TRBD1. CDR3 length: 14 residues. The V and J ends lost 3 bases and 5 bases, in that order; junction bases with no gene match: 6. CDR1 is MGHRA, CDR2 YSYEKL, per germline. In DNA form, the CDR3 reads TGCGCCAGCAGCCAGCAGGGGGGGAGGACTGAAGCTTTCTTT. It is translated as CASSQQGGRTEAFF.

This clonotype was counted a few times. The V and J genes are TRBV5-5 and TRBJ2-7; TRBD1 might be the D (6 bases). In germline, CDR1 is SGHKS, CDR2 YYEKEE (reference sequence). There are 14 residues in the CDR3. V was cut by 3 bases and J by 6 bases, with 16 bases left in between. This CDR3 is CASSWGGTPLEQYF. CDR3 nucleotides: TGTGCCAGCAGCTGGGGTGGGACACCGCTCGAGCAGTACTTC.

V is TRBV12-3 or TRBV12-4 and J is TRBJ1-5; D is undetermined. V was cut by 3 bases and J by 6 bases, with 12 bases left in between. This CDR3 spans 14 amino acids. The CDR3 DNA follows: TGTGCCAGCAGTTTGTGGGCCTTCGGTCAGCCCCAGCATTTT. Translation: CASSLWAFGQPQHF.

The V and J genes are TRBV20-1 and TRBJ2-7; 11 bases line up with TRBD2. Germline V CDR1 and CDR2: DFQATT, SNEGSKA (reference sequence). This CDR3 has 15 amino acids. Trimming removed 3 bases from V and 9 bases from J; junction bases left unmatched: 13. The CDR3 DNA is TGCAGTGCTAGTGGGCAACTAGCGGGGGCCCTCGGGCAGTACTTC. Residues: CSASGQLAGALGQYF.

There are a few counts of this clonotype. The J gene is TRBJ2-1, the V gene TRBV4-3, with unresolved D. CDR1 is LGHNA and CDR2 is YSLEER in the germline V gene. The length of the CDR3 is 16 residues. Trimming shortened V by 4 bases and J by 6 bases, and 19 bases separated the two germline ends. This chain's CDR3 is CASSRDLGSLRNEQFF. CDR3 DNA sequence: TGCGCCAGCAGCCGAGACCTCGGGTCCTTACGCAATGAGCAGTTCTTC.